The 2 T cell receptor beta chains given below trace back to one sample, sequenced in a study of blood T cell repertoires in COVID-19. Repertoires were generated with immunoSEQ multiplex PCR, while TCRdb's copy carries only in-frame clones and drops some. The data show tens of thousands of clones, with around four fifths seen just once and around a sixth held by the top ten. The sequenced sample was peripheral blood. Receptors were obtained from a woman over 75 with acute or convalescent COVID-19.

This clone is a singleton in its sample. The DNA for the CDR3 is TGTGCCAGCAGCCTCCAGGGTACGGACGAGCAGTACTTC. Translated: CASSLQGTDEQYF. The chain links TRBV9 to TRBJ2-7; possibly TRBD1 for D (5 bases). V was pared by 4 bases and J by 5 bases, with 13 bases between. Per germline, CDR1 SGDLS and CDR2 YYNGEE. The CDR3 extends over 13 amino acids. Full variable domain (rest looked up from reference TRBV9 and TRBJ2-7): DSGVTQTPKHLITATGQRVTLRCSPRSGDLSVYWYQQSLDQGLQFLIQYYNGEERAKGNILERFSAQQFPDLHSELNLSSLELGDSALYFCASSLQGTDEQYFGPGTRLTVT.

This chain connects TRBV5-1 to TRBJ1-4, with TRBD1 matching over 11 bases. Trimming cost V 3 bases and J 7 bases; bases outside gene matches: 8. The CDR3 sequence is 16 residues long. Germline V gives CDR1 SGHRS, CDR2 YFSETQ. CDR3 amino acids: CASSSARTGGGEKLFF. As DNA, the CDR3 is TGCGCCAGCAGCTCGGCGAGGACAGGGGGCGGTGAAAAACTGTTTTTT. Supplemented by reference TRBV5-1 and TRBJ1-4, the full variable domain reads KAGVTQTPRYLIKTRGQQVTLSCSPISGHRSVSWYQQTPGQGLQFLFEYFSETQRNKGNFPGRFSGRQFSNSRSEMNVSTLELGDSALYLCASSSARTGGGEKLFFGSGTQLSVL.